The next 29 T cell receptor beta chains were all read from a single sample in a study of PD-1 blockade in classical Hodgkin lymphoma. Assay: immunoSEQ multiplex PCR; the TCRdb copy retains only in-frame clones and omits some. The sample lists about 50,000 clones; about three quarters were seen once. Autologous stem cell transplantation was followed by relapse in every patient, and brentuximab vedotin exposure varied. Sequencing used peripheral blood mononuclear cells (PBMCs), obtained at baseline. The receptor set was obtained from a human donor with classical Hodgkin lymphoma.

The CDR3 reads CASSEALQSAVVGTIYF. CDR3 sequence (DNA): TGTGCCAGCAGTGAAGCGCTACAGTCCGCAGTCGTGGGCACCATATATTTT. The genes are TRBV6-1 and TRBJ1-3; no definite D call. CDR1 and CDR2 (germline): MNHNS, SASEGT. Trimming removed 0 bases from V and 9 bases from J, with 21 bases in between. The length of the CDR3 is 17 residues.

The V and J genes are TRBV7-9 and TRBJ1-1; no definite D call. This CDR3 is built from 13 residues. The ends were cut back, 3 bases at V and 4 bases at J, with 9 bases in the middle. CDR1 and CDR2 (germline): SEHNR, FQNEAQ (reference sequence). DNA of the CDR3: TGTGCCAGCAGCTTCGAGGGTCTCACTGAAGCTTTCTTT. Translating gives CASSFEGLTEAFF.

CDR3 sequence reads: CASGFGANVLTF. CDR3 DNA sequence: TGTGCCAGCGGATTTGGGGCCAACGTCCTGACTTTC. The chain couples TRBV7-9 to TRBJ2-6; D is unresolved. V lost 8 bases, J lost 3 bases, and 5 bases lay in between. This CDR3 comprises 12 residues. The V gene's germline CDR1 is SEHNR and CDR2 FQNEAQ (reference sequence).

The gene calls are TRBV2 and TRBJ2-2, with a weak D call TRBD1 (6 bases). V lost 8 bases, J lost 6 bases, and 19 bases lay in between. Per the germline V gene, CDR1 is SNHLY and CDR2 is FYNNEI. The CDR3 consists of 15 residues. In DNA, the CDR3 is TGTGCCAGCGTCCGGGACACCGGTTTGGCCGGGGAGCTGTTTTTT. Translating it yields CASVRDTGLAGELFF.

This chain links TRBV9 with TRBJ2-7, with 8 nucleotides matching TRBD2. The CDR3 totals 16 residues. Germline V lookup: CDR1 SGDLS, CDR2 YYNGEE. V lost 0 bases to trimming and J lost 5 bases; unmatched junction nucleotides: 10. CDR3 sequence (DNA): TGTGCCAGCAGCGTAGGCCCAGCGGGGGATGGAGACGAGCAGTACTTC. This sequence encodes CASSVGPAGDGDEQYF. Full variable domain (rest looked up from reference TRBV9 and TRBJ2-7): DSGVTQTPKHLITATGQRVTLRCSPRSGDLSVYWYQQSLDQGLQFLIQYYNGEERAKGNILERFSAQQFPDLHSELNLSSLELGDSALYFCASSVGPAGDGDEQYFGPGTRLTVT.

A remark on this clone: One end of the junction varies from germline; a read error may be responsible. CDR3 amino acids: CASSLERTSYNEQFF. The CDR3 DNA follows: TGTGCTAGCAGCTTGGAGCGTACCTCCTACAATGAGCAGTTCTTC. The chain uses TRBV7-7 and TRBJ2-1; D is unclear. Germline lookup yields CDR1 SSHAT and CDR2 FNYEAQ (reference sequence). The CDR3 totals 15 residues.

The chain combines TRBV5-1 with TRBJ2-3, with D maybe TRBD2 (6 bases). CDR3 length: 15 residues. Germline V gene sequence: CDR1 SGHRS, CDR2 YFSETQ. V lost 0 bases and J lost 6, with 14 bases in between. CDR3 loop: CASSLGDSRTDTQYF. The CDR3 nucleotides are TGCGCCAGCAGCTTGGGGGACTCTAGAACGGATACGCAGTATTTT.

This clone was picked up one time. This chain uses TRBV5-1 with TRBJ2-7, with D tentatively TRBD1 (5 bases). Trimming shortened V by 4 bases and J by 2 bases, and 13 bases separated the two germline ends. The CDR3 is 14 amino acids. The V gene's germline CDR1 is SGHRS and CDR2 YFSETQ. This CDR3 reads CASSMDTTTYEQYF. For the CDR3, the DNA is TGCGCCAGCAGCATGGACACGACGACCTACGAGCAGTACTTC.

With regard to this clone: At the DNA level, this CDR3 is encoded by other sequences in the same sample as well. This chain joins TRBV19 and TRBJ1-1, with 8 bases aligning to TRBD1. CDR3 length: 13 amino acids. Losses at the gene ends were 4 bases for V and 4 bases for J; bases not matched to a gene: 2. Germline CDR1 reads LNHDA; CDR2 reads SQIVND (reference sequence). DNA of the CDR3: TGTGCCAGTAGTACTACAGGGGGCACTGAAGCTTTCTTT. It yields the protein CASSTTGGTEAFF.

The chain combines TRBV28 with TRBJ1-1; TRBD1 is a possible D gene (5 bases). This CDR3 comprises 14 residues. V was cut by 5 bases and J by 8 bases, with 18 bases left in between. Germline V CDR1 and CDR2: MDHEN, SYDVKM. The chain's CDR3 is CASSLLGGGSEAFF. CDR3 DNA sequence: TGTGCCAGCAGTCTACTTGGGGGGGGTTCCGAAGCTTTCTTT.

The chain carries TRBV7-9 and TRBJ2-3, with 11 bases lining up with TRBD2. This CDR3 has 19 residues. Losses at the gene ends were 6 bases for V and 4 bases for J; bases not matched to a gene: 18. Looked up from germline, CDR1 is SEHNR and CDR2 is FQNEAQ (reference sequence). In nucleotides, the CDR3 is TGTGCCAGCAGTTTACTAGCGGGAGCTGCCACGCCTCACCCAGATACGCAGTATTTT. Translating gives CASSLLAGAATPHPDTQYF.

In DNA, the CDR3 is TGTGCCTGGAGTGTACTTTCGCAAAAAAAGACCCAGTACTTC. This sequence encodes CAWSVLSQKKTQYF. The J gene is TRBJ2-5, the V gene TRBV30; no firm D call. The germline gives CDR1 GTSNPN, CDR2 SVGIG (reference sequence). V dropped 0 bases and J dropped 6 bases, with 14 bases sitting between them. The CDR3 consists of 14 residues.

A few counts support this clone. The chain uses TRBV7-2 and TRBJ1-3; no clear D. The CDR3 runs to 14 residues. Germline V lookup: CDR1 SGHTA, CDR2 FQGNSA. With 2 bases removed from V and 5 bases from J, the gap between germline ends came to 10 bases. DNA for the CDR3: TGTGCCAGCAGCTTACCGGGAAGGAGAAACACCATATATTTT. Its protein product is CASSLPGRRNTIYF.

The chain links TRBV6-1 to TRBJ2-2; perhaps TRBD1 as D (5 bases). This CDR3 contains 12 residues. Germline CDR1 MNHNS, CDR2 SASEGT. V dropped 6 bases and J dropped 4 bases, with 6 bases sitting between them. The CDR3 sequence is CASRGPTGELFF. In nucleotides, the CDR3 is TGTGCCAGCAGGGGGCCCACCGGGGAGCTGTTTTTT.

V gene TRBV11-1 combines with J gene TRBJ2-3, with 10 nucleotides matching TRBD2. V gave up 5 bases and J gave up 3 bases; unmatched junction bases: 5. Germline V lookup: CDR1 SGHAT, CDR2 FQDESV (reference sequence). The CDR3 is 15 amino acids. The CDR3 spells CASSPGTSETDTQYF. The CDR3 bases are TGTGCCAGCAGCCCCGGGACTAGCGAAACAGATACGCAGTATTTT.

J is TRBJ1-6 and V is TRBV5-1; 7 nucleotides match TRBD1. CDR1 SGHRS and CDR2 YFSETQ come from the germline V gene. After removal of 0 bases from V and 6 bases from J, the junction contained 3 bases not matched to a gene. The CDR3 sequence is 15 residues long. For the CDR3, the DNA is TGCGCCAGCAGCTTGGAAAGACAGGGTAATTCACCCCTCCACTTT. Translation gives CASSLERQGNSPLHF.

The J gene is TRBJ2-7, the V gene TRBV10-3; 12 bases map to TRBD2. V shed 7 bases and J 3 bases; nucleotides not matched to a gene: 7. Germline V CDR1 and CDR2: ENHRY, SYGVKD. The length of the CDR3 is 15 residues. The CDR3 nucleotides read TGTGCCATCAAGAGGACTAGCGGGATTGACTACGAGCAGTACTTC. This gives the protein CAIKRTSGIDYEQYF.

Points on this clone: One end of the junction is discordant with germline, which a read error may explain. The sample contains more than one DNA sequence encoding this CDR3. This sequence joins TRBV19 and TRBJ1-1; 9 positions agree with TRBD1. Germline V gene sequence: CDR1 LNHDA, CDR2 SQIVND (reference sequence). The CDR3 has 17 amino acids. The DNA of the CDR3 is TGTGCCAGTAGTATAACCGGGACAGGGAATTGGAACACTGAAGCCTTCTTT. Its translation is CASSITGTGNWNTEAFF.

CDR3 nucleotide sequence: TGTGCCAGCAGCCAGGGGATTCCTGGAAACACCATATATTTT. Protein sequence: CASSQGIPGNTIYF. V is TRBV27 and J is TRBJ1-3; tentative D call: TRBD1 (6 bases). The V end was cut by 6 bases, the J end by 2 bases, with 11 bases between. CDR1 and CDR2 from the germline V gene are MNHEY and SMNVEV (reference sequence). The CDR3 has 14 residues.

The chain has TRBV9 and TRBJ2-3; D perhaps matches TRBD1 (6 bases). The CDR3 runs 15 residues. Per germline, CDR1 SGDLS and CDR2 YYNGEE. V was pared by 4 bases and J by 4 bases, with 16 bases between. The CDR3 loop is CASSLSGVAADTQYF. CDR3 DNA sequence: TGTGCCAGCAGCTTATCAGGGGTGGCCGCAGATACGCAGTATTTT.

V is TRBV19 and J is TRBJ2-7, with 7 bases that match TRBD2. CDR1 is LNHDA, CDR2 SQIVND, per germline (reference sequence). The V and J ends lost 5 bases and 2 bases, in that order; junction bases with no gene match: 18. The CDR3 runs 18 residues. The CDR3 here is CASSPAVLGPGRAYEQYF. The CDR3 nucleotides read TGTGCCAGTAGTCCTGCGGTACTGGGGCCAGGGAGGGCCTACGAGCAGTACTTC.

The V call is TRBV28, the J call TRBJ1-2; D unresolved. The CDR3 is 15 amino acids. V lost 4 bases and J lost 2, with 14 bases in between. The germline CDR1 and CDR2 sequences are MDHEN and SYDVKM. DNA for the CDR3: TGTGCCAGCAGTTCCCCCCCTGGAAGCAACTATGGCTACACCTTC. It codes for CASSSPPGSNYGYTF.

This chain joins TRBV7-6 and TRBJ2-6; no reliable D call. The length of the CDR3 is 15 residues. Germline V gene data show CDR1 as SGHVS and CDR2 as FNYEAQ. Trimming removed 7 bases at V and 0 bases at J, with 10 bases between. As DNA, the CDR3 is TGTGCCAGCACCCTAAAGAGCTCTGGGGCCAACGTCCTGACTTTC. This sequence encodes CASTLKSSGANVLTF.

The count of this clone is one. V gene TRBV9 combines with J gene TRBJ2-1; a possible D gene is TRBD2 (6 bases). Trimming left V 2 bases short and J 1 base short, with 13 bases between. The germline V gene has CDR1 SGDLS and CDR2 YYNGEE. The CDR3 length is 16 residues. The CDR3 nucleotides read TGTGCCAGCAGCGTGGGACTCCTCGGGTCCTACAATGAGCAGTTCTTC. Its protein product is CASSVGLLGSYNEQFF. Looking up the rest from reference TRBV9 and TRBJ2-1 gives the full variable domain: DSGVTQTPKHLITATGQRVTLRCSPRSGDLSVYWYQQSLDQGLQFLIQYYNGEERAKGNILERFSAQQFPDLHSELNLSSLELGDSALYFCASSVGLLGSYNEQFFGPGTRLTVL.

Turning to this clone: Other DNA sequences in this specimen translate into the identical CDR3. This chain connects TRBV28 to TRBJ1-2; D remains ambiguous. V dropped 3 bases and J dropped 7 bases, with 6 bases sitting between them. This CDR3 has 11 residues. CDR1 and CDR2 (germline): MDHEN, SYDVKM. The CDR3: CASSFIGGYTF. In DNA form, the CDR3 reads TGTGCCAGCAGTTTTATCGGTGGCTACACCTTC.

The rearrangement joins TRBV5-6 to TRBJ1-1, with a tentative D call TRBD1 (6 bases). V lost 2 bases to trimming and J lost 1 base, with 24 bases between them. Per germline, CDR1 SGHDT and CDR2 YYEEEE. The CDR3 runs 19 residues. The chain's CDR3 is CASSLSTWVPGHTNTEAFF. In nucleotides, the CDR3 is TGTGCCAGCAGCTTATCAACTTGGGTGCCGGGACACACGAACACTGAAGCTTTCTTT. Full variable domain (outside the CDR3, taken from reference TRBV5-6 and TRBJ1-1): DAGVTQSPTHLIKTRGQQVTLRCSPKSGHDTVSWYQQALGQGPQFIFQYYEEEERQRGNFPDRFSGHQFPNYSSELNVNALLLGDSALYLCASSLSTWVPGHTNTEAFFGQGTRLTVV.

The genes are TRBV5-1 and TRBJ1-1, with 7 bases fitting TRBD1. The CDR3 has 14 amino acids. The V segment lost 6 bases and the J segment 1 base; nucleotides outside the gene matches: 6. Germline CDR1 and CDR2: SGHRS and YFSETQ. In DNA form, the CDR3 reads TGCGCCAGCAAAGACAGGGACGCGAACACTGAAGCTTTCTTT. It specifies CASKDRDANTEAFF.

V is TRBV6-5 and J is TRBJ1-5, with 8 bases identical to TRBD1. The CDR3 loop spans 13 amino acids. Germline assignment: CDR1 MNHEY and CDR2 SVGAGI. V lost 6 bases and J lost 7; bases outside the gene matches: 5. CDR3 DNA: TGTGCCAGCAGCCCAGGGGGCCTACAGCCCCAGCATTTT. Translation: CASSPGGLQPQHF.

The CDR3: CASSLGDSDYGYTF. The CDR3 nucleotides read TGTGCCAGCAGCTTAGGGGACAGCGACTATGGCTACACCTTC. V is TRBV7-9 and J is TRBJ1-2; 7 bases match TRBD1. After removal of 1 base from V and 3 bases from J, the junction contained 2 bases not matched to a gene. The CDR3 consists of 14 residues. The germline V gene has CDR1 SEHNR and CDR2 FQNEAQ (reference sequence).